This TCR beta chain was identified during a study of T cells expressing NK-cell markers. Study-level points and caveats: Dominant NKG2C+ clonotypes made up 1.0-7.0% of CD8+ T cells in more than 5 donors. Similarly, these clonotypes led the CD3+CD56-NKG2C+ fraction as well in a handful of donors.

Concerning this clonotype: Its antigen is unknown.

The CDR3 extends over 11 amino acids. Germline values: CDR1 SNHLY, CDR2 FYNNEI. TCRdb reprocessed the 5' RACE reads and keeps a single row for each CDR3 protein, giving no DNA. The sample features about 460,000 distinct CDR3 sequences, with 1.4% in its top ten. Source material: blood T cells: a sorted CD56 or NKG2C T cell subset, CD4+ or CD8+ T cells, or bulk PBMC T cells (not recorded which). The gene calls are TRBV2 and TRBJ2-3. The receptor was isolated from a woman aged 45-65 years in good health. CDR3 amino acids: CASSEWQSNYF.